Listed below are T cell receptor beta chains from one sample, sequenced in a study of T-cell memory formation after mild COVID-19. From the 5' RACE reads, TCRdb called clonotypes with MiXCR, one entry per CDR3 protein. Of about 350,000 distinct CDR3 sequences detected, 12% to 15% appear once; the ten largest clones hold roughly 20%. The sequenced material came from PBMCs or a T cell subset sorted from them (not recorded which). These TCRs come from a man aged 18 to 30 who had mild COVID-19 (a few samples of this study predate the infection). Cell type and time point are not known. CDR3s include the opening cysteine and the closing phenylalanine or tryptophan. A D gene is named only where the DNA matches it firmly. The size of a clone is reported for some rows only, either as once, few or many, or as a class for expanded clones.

CDR3nt: TGTGCCAGCAGCGTAGCAGGGAACACTGAAGCTTTCTTT
CDR3aa: CASSVAGNTEAFF
j_gene: TRBJ1-1
v_gene: TRBV9
abundance: few
d_gene: -
len: 13

CDR3nt: TGTGCCAGCAGTCCGCGGACTAGCGGCATCTCCTACGAGCAGTACTTC
CDR3aa: CASSPRTSGISYEQYF
j_gene: TRBJ2-7
v_gene: TRBV4-2
abundance: -
d_gene: TRBD2
len: 16

CDR3nt: TGTGCCAGCAGTTGGGGGAATTCACCCCTCCACTTT
CDR3aa: CASSWGNSPLHF
j_gene: TRBJ1-6
v_gene: TRBV12-3/TRBV12-4
abundance: -
d_gene: -
len: 12

CDR3nt: TGTGCCAGCAGCTTAAGGACAGGGCCGACTGAAGCTTTCTTT
CDR3aa: CASSLRTGPTEAFF
j_gene: TRBJ1-1
v_gene: TRBV7-2
abundance: few
d_gene: TRBD1
len: 14

CDR3nt: TGTGCCAGCAGCAACGGAGGTGGGCAGCAGTTCTTC
CDR3aa: CASSNGGGQQFF
j_gene: TRBJ2-1
v_gene: TRBV6-2/TRBV6-3
abundance: -
d_gene: -
len: 12

CDR3nt: TGTGCCAGCTCCCGGATGGTTGTAGAGAACTATGGCTACACCTTC
CDR3aa: CASSRMVVENYGYTF
j_gene: TRBJ1-2
v_gene: TRBV12-3/TRBV12-4
abundance: many
d_gene: -
len: 15

CDR3nt: TGCAGTGTCAGCCGACTAGCGGGGGGCCAGGAGACCCAGTACTTC
CDR3aa: CSVSRLAGGQETQYF
j_gene: TRBJ2-5
v_gene: TRBV20-1
abundance: many
d_gene: TRBD2
len: 15

CDR3nt: TGTGCCAGCAGTTACCAACAGGTTACCACCTACGAGCAGTACTTC
CDR3aa: CASSYQQVTTYEQYF
j_gene: TRBJ2-7
v_gene: TRBV6-5
abundance: few
d_gene: -
len: 15

CDR3nt: TGTGCCAGCAGCTTAGGCGACTATGTATCAGATACGCAGTATTTT
CDR3aa: CASSLGDYVSDTQYF
j_gene: TRBJ2-3
v_gene: TRBV7-2
abundance: few
d_gene: -
len: 15

CDR3nt: TGCGCCAGCAGCTTGATAGGCGGAGGCCAAGAGACCCAGTACTTC
CDR3aa: CASSLIGGGQETQYF
j_gene: TRBJ2-5
v_gene: TRBV5-1
abundance: few
d_gene: -
len: 15